The 12 T cell receptor beta chains below all came from one sample that was sequenced in a study of T cells in localized non-small cell lung cancer. Method: immunoSEQ multiplex PCR; TCRdb's copy keeps in-frame clones and lacks some. Seen here are some 25,000 clones, 80% to 95% observed once, and the top ten hold approximately 2.7%. Sequencing used peripheral blood, obtained before any cancer treatment. The receptors shown here come from a woman aged 35 to 75 with stage I lung adenocarcinoma.

This clone was observed once. The rearrangement links TRBV5-6 to TRBJ2-3; D gene unclear. CDR1 and CDR2 from the germline V gene are SGHDT and YYEEEE. The germline V and J ends were trimmed by 3 bases and 2 bases, with 1 base remaining between them. The CDR3 has 11 amino acids. CDR3 in DNA: TGTGCCAGCAGCTACACAGATACGCAGTATTTT. It yields the protein CASSYTDTQYF.

This chain uses TRBV11-2 with TRBJ2-7; 10 nucleotides align to TRBD2. Losses at the gene ends were 4 bases for V and 2 bases for J; bases not matched to a gene: 14. Germline V lookup: CDR1 SGHAT, CDR2 FQNNGV. CDR3 length: 18 residues. The DNA for the CDR3 is TGTGCCAGCAGCTCCCTTCTCCGCACTAGCGGGAAAGCCTACGAGCAGTACTTC. It is translated as CASSSLLRTSGKAYEQYF.

This sequence joins TRBV5-1 and TRBJ2-2; the D is unclear. CDR3 length: 14 residues. Germline CDR1 and CDR2: SGHRS and YFSETQ. V lost 6 bases to trimming and J lost 1 base, with 10 bases between them. CDR3 sequence: CASTVNLNTGELFF. CDR3 DNA sequence: TGCGCCAGCACGGTGAACCTGAACACCGGGGAGCTGTTTTTT. The whole variable domain, remainder taken from reference TRBV5-1 and TRBJ2-2, is KAGVTQTPRYLIKTRGQQVTLSCSPISGHRSVSWYQQTPGQGLQFLFEYFSETQRNKGNFPGRFSGRQFSNSRSEMNVSTLELGDSALYLCASTVNLNTGELFFGEGSRLTVL.

This clone has just one count. The chain employs TRBV28 and TRBJ2-3; TRBD1 agrees at 8 bases. CDR1 and CDR2 from the germline V gene are MDHEN and SYDVKM. CDR3 length: 17 amino acids. Trimming removed 6 bases from V and 6 bases from J; junction bases left unmatched: 17. This CDR3 is CASSSGQGVLHSDTQYF. The CDR3 nucleotides are TGTGCCAGCAGCTCAGGACAGGGAGTACTCCACTCCGATACGCAGTATTTT.

This clone was seen a handful of times. The chain links TRBV5-1 to TRBJ2-3; TRBD2 matches at 12 bases. The CDR3 consists of 16 residues. The junction had 8 bases not matched to a gene; V was cut back by 2 bases and J by 7 bases. From germline, CDR1 is SGHRS and CDR2 YFSETQ. Written as DNA, the CDR3 is TGCGCCAGCAGCTTAACTCTAGCGGGAGGGCCTAATACGCAGTATTTT. Its translation: CASSLTLAGGPNTQYF.

This chain links TRBV9 with TRBJ2-3; D gene unclear. Deletions cut 3 bases from V and 2 bases from J, with 13 bases between. Germline values: CDR1 SGDLS, CDR2 YYNGEE. The CDR3 length is 15 residues. The CDR3 nucleotides are TGTGCCAGCAGCGCCAGGTCCTCCAACACAGATACGCAGTATTTT. Translating gives CASSARSSNTDTQYF.

The chain recombines TRBV29-1 with TRBJ1-1, with D perhaps TRBD1 (5 bases). In germline, CDR1 is SQVTM, CDR2 ANQGSEA. Trimming pared 5 bases from V and 5 bases from J, leaving 15 bases between. The length of the CDR3 is 13 residues. CDR3 nucleotides: TGCAGCGTTCAAGGGGTCCTGAGGACTGAAGCTTTCTTT. Translating it yields CSVQGVLRTEAFF.

This clone was seen a single time. J is TRBJ2-1 and V is TRBV10-3; D possibly uses TRBD1 or TRBD2 (5 bases each). V was pared by 3 bases and J by 3 bases, with 15 bases between. Germline values: CDR1 ENHRY, CDR2 SYGVKD. The CDR3 covers 16 residues. CDR3 nucleotide sequence: TGTGCCATCAGTGAACTCGGGGCGAAAGTCTACAATGAGCAGTTCTTC. As protein: CAISELGAKVYNEQFF.

The genes are TRBV29-1 and TRBJ2-7, with TRBD2 identical over 9 bases. V lost 0 bases, J lost 7 bases, and 10 bases stayed unmatched. Germline V gene sequence: CDR1 SQVTM, CDR2 ANQGSEA. The CDR3 contains 15 residues. The CDR3 DNA is TGCAGCGTTGAAGAATTTGCTAGCGGGGCCCAGGAGCAGTACTTC. Encoded protein: CSVEEFASGAQEQYF.

The chain uses TRBV11-2 and TRBJ2-7; D is ambiguous. The CDR3 spans 14 residues. CDR1 and CDR2 (germline): SGHAT, FQNNGV. V lost 1 base, J lost 6 bases, and 13 bases lay in between. CDR3: CASSLAYTSVEQYF. The CDR3 nucleotides read TGTGCCAGCAGCTTAGCCTACACATCCGTCGAGCAGTACTTC.

V and J are TRBV2 and TRBJ2-1; the match to TRBD1 covers 7 bases. The CDR3 spans 15 residues. Germline values: CDR1 SNHLY, CDR2 FYNNEI. Trimming cost V 7 bases and J 4 bases; bases outside gene matches: 10. The DNA for the CDR3 is TGTGCCAGCAATCGAGACAGGGTCGATTACAATGAGCAGTTCTTC. Protein sequence: CASNRDRVDYNEQFF.

The chain couples TRBV15 to TRBJ1-2, with D tentatively TRBD1 (5 bases). The V and J ends lost 0 bases and 5 bases respectively, with 7 bases between them. The CDR3 is made up of 13 amino acids. Looked up from germline, CDR1 is LNHNV and CDR2 is YYDKDF (reference sequence). The CDR3 DNA reads TGTGCCACCAGCAGAGATGGGGCGTATGGCTACACCTTC. As protein: CATSRDGAYGYTF.